This is a list of T cell receptor beta chains from one sample in a study of blood T cell repertoires in COVID-19. Here immunoSEQ multiplex PCR was the method, and the copy in TCRdb shows in-frame clones only, minus some. The sample shows about 370,000 clones, approximately 90% of them seen only once. The sequencing input was PBMCs or T cells enriched from blood (not recorded which). The receptors were gathered from a woman in her thirties or forties who had been exposed to COVID-19. Both conserved end residues are part of each CDR3. A D gene is named only where the DNA matches it firmly. For some rows the clone size is stated as once, few or many, or as a class when expanded; others skip it.

d_call,v_call,cdr3_length,clone_size,j_call,cdr3_nt,cdr3_aa
.,TRBV7-9,13,.,TRBJ1-1,TGTGCCAGCAGCTCAGGCGAAGACACTGAAGCTTTCTTT,CASSSGEDTEAFF
TRBD2,TRBV7-2,14,.,TRBJ2-7,TGTGCCAGCAGCCCGCAGACTAGCGGGTTAGAGCAGTACTTC,CASSPQTSGLEQYF
TRBD1,TRBV6-5,14,.,TRBJ1-1,TGTGCCAGCAGGGGGACAGGGGCGAACACTGAAGCTTTCTTT,CASRGTGANTEAFF
.,TRBV30,14,.,TRBJ1-6,TGTGCCTGGAGTGTGTCACGGGAGAATTCACCCCTCCACTTT,CAWSVSRENSPLHF
TRBD1,TRBV19,16,once,TRBJ1-2,TGTGCCAGGCGGGACAGGGGGAACCCCGGGCCCTATGGCTACACCTTC,CARRDRGNPGPYGYTF
TRBD1,TRBV5-1,16,once,TRBJ2-2,TGCGCCAGCAGTCTTACACAGGGGGCGAACACCGGGGAGCTGTTTTTT,CASSLTQGANTGELFF
.,TRBV2,12,.,TRBJ1-1,TGTGCCAGCAGTTATGGAGAGACTGAAGCTTTCTTT,CASSYGETEAFF
.,TRBV7-2,17,.,TRBJ1-1,TGTGCCAGCAGCTTAGCACCCGCGGGGTTATTGAACACTGAAGCTTTCTTT,CASSLAPAGLLNTEAFF
TRBD2,TRBV19,14,.,TRBJ2-7,TGTGCCAGTAGTATAGGGGGACTAGCGGTTGAGCAGTACTTC,CASSIGGLAVEQYF
.,TRBV6-5,13,.,TRBJ2-3,TGTGCCTTCAAAAGGGACAACACAGATACGCAGTATTTT,CAFKRDNTDTQYF
.,TRBV7-9,14,few,TRBJ1-4,TGTGCCAGCAGCTCCACCCGGGGGGATGAAAAACTGTTTTTT,CASSSTRGDEKLFF
TRBD1,TRBV5-1,15,.,TRBJ1-1,TGCGCCAGCAGCTCCCAGGGACAGGGGAGGACTGAAGCTTTCTTT,CASSSQGQGRTEAFF
TRBD1,TRBV11-3,16,many,TRBJ2-2,TGTGCCAGCAGCACCGAGGGACAGGGGGCGACCGGGGAGCTGTTTTTT,CASSTEGQGATGELFF
.,TRBV27,15,.,TRBJ1-2,TGTGCCAGCAGTTTATCCCCCGACAGCTTCTATGGCTACACCTTC,CASSLSPDSFYGYTF
.,TRBV29-1,13,.,TRBJ2-5,TGCAGCGCAGGACAGCTTCCAAGTGAGACCCAGTACTTC,CSAGQLPSETQYF
TRBD1,TRBV19,14,.,TRBJ1-2,TGTGCCAGTAGTAGAGTGACAGGGGACTATGGCTACACCTTC,CASSRVTGDYGYTF
TRBD1,TRBV24-1,18,.,TRBJ2-7,TGTGCCACCAGTGATCCGTCCACAGGGGGCCAAGACCCCAACGAGCAGTACTTC,CATSDPSTGGQDPNEQYF
.,TRBV5-1,14,.,TRBJ1-3,TGCGCCAGCAGCTTGAAGCCATCCGGAAACACCATATATTTT,CASSLKPSGNTIYF
TRBD2,TRBV6-2/TRBV6-3,13,.,TRBJ2-5,TGTGCCAGCAGCTCCTGGGAGGGAGAGACCCAGTACTTC,CASSSWEGETQYF
.,TRBV2,13,few,TRBJ1-1,TGTGCCAGCAACAAGGCACTAGGCGCTGAAGCTTTCTTT,CASNKALGAEAFF
TRBD1,TRBV6-5,16,.,TRBJ2-7,TGTGCCAGCAGTTACCCGCCGCGGGACAGGGGATACGAGCAGTACTTC,CASSYPPRDRGYEQYF
.,TRBV6-5,15,.,TRBJ1-5,TGTGCCAGCAGGGGGCTCGGATCGGTCAATCAGCCCCAGCATTTT,CASRGLGSVNQPQHF
TRBD1,TRBV19,14,.,TRBJ1-5,TGTGCCAGTCAATTAGGGGGCTTGGGTCAGCCCCAGCATTTT,CASQLGGLGQPQHF
.,TRBV2,14,.,TRBJ2-3,TGTGCCAGCATACGCGAGACAGGAGTAGATACGCAGTATTTT,CASIRETGVDTQYF
.,TRBV12-5,15,.,TRBJ2-1,TGTGCTAGTGGGGAGGGACAGAACTCCTACAATGAGCAGTTCTTC,CASGEGQNSYNEQFF
.,TRBV9,15,.,TRBJ1-1,TGTGCCAGCAGCGTAGCTGCAGGGTGGAACACTGAAGCTTTCTTT,CASSVAAGWNTEAFF
TRBD1,TRBV9,15,.,TRBJ1-2,TGTGCCAGCAGCGTAGGAACAGGGGGCGCCGGTGGCTACACCTTC,CASSVGTGGAGGYTF